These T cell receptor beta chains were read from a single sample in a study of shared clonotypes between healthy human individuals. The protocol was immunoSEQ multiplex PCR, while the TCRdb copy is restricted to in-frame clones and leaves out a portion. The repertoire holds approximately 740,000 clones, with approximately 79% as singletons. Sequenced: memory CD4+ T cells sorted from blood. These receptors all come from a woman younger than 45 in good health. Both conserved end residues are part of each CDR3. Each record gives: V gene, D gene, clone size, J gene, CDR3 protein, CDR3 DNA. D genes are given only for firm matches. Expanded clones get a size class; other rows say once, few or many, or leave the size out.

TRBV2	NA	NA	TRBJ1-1	CASSPQGNRMAFF	TGTGCCAGCAGTCCACAGGGAAATAGGATGGCTTTCTTT
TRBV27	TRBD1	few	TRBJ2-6	CASSSGTGLSGANVLTF	TGTGCCAGCAGTTCCGGGACAGGCCTCTCTGGGGCCAACGTCCTGACTTTC
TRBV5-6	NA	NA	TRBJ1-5	CASSLRLNHPKGNQPQHF	TGTGCCAGCAGCTTGAGACTCAATCACCCCAAGGGCAATCAGCCCCAGCATTTT
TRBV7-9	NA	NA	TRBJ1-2	CASSLQGTNYGYTF	TGTGCCAGCAGCTTACAGGGGACTAACTATGGCTACACCTTC
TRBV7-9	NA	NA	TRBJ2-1	CASRTEGGEQFF	TGTGCCAGCAGAACGGAAGGGGGTGAGCAGTTCTTC
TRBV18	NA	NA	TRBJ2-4	CASSPTGSDIQYF	TGTGCCAGCTCACCTACCGGGAGTGACATTCAGTACTTC
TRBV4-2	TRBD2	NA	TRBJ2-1	CASSQAPGRQVAGGPKVEQFF	TGTGCCAGCAGCCAAGCTCCGGGGAGGCAAGTAGCGGGAGGGCCGAAGGTTGAGCAGTTCTTC
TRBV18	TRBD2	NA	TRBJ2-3	CASLTSDHPDTQYF	TGTGCCAGCCTAACTAGCGACCACCCAGATACGCAGTATTTT
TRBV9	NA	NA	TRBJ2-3	CASSVIGGSSTDTQYF	TGTGCCAGCAGCGTAATTGGCGGCTCTAGCACAGATACGCAGTATTTT
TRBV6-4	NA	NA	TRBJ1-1	CASSDSRRGAFF	TGTGCCAGCAGTGACTCCCGGCGGGGGGCTTTCTTT
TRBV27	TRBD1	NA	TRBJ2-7	CASSRKGQDSYEQYF	TGTGCCAGCAGTCGAAAGGGACAGGACTCCTACGAGCAGTACTTC
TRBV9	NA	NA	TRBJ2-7	CASSANNYEQYF	TGTGCCAGCAGCGCTAATAACTACGAGCAGTACTTC